The 2 T cell receptor beta chains given below trace back to one sample, sequenced in a study of blood T cell repertoires in COVID-19. This table comes from immunoSEQ multiplex PCR, and its TCRdb copy is limited to in-frame clones, with some not included. The table records several thousand clones, just over 85% of them present only once. The sequenced sample consisted of peripheral blood. These receptors were taken from a woman between 45 and 60 years old with active or convalescent COVID-19.

The J gene is TRBJ1-3, the V gene TRBV15, with TRBD1 as a possible D gene (5 bases). The CDR3 has 17 residues. The ends were cut back, 5 bases at V and 1 base at J, with 18 bases in the middle. The V gene's germline CDR1 is LNHNV and CDR2 YYDKDF (reference sequence). The CDR3 region has the DNA TGTGCCACCAGCGGGTCAAGGGGACTGCGATCTGGAAACACCATATATTTT. Residues: CATSGSRGLRSGNTIYF.

The gene calls are TRBV28 and TRBJ2-7; D perhaps matches TRBD2 (6 bases). Germline lookup yields CDR1 MDHEN and CDR2 SYDVKM. With 2 bases removed from V and 0 bases from J, the gap between germline ends came to 14 bases. The CDR3 covers 16 residues. The CDR3 DNA follows: TGTGCCAGCAGTTTAAGGTCCGGGAGAGGCTCCTACGAGCAGTACTTC. Translated, it gives CASSLRSGRGSYEQYF.